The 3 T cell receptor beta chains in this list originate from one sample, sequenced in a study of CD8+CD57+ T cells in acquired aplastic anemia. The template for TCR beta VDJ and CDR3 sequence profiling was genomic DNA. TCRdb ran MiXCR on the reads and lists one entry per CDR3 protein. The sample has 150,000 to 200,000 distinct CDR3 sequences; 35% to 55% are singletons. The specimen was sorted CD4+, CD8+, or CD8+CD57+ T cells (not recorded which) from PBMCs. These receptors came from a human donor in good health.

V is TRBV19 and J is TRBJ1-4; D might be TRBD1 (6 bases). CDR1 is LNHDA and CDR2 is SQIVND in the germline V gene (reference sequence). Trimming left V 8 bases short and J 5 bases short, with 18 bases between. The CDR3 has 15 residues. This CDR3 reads CASSNVGGDNEKLFF. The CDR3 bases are TGTGCCAGTTCAAATGTGGGGGGCGACAATGAAAAACTGTTTTTT. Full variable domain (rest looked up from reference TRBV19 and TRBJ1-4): DGGITQSPKYLFRKEGQNVTLSCEQNLNHDAMYWYRQDPGQGLRLIYYSQIVNDFQKGDIAEGYSVSREKKESFPLTVTSAQKNPTAFYLCASSNVGGDNEKLFFGSGTQLSVL.

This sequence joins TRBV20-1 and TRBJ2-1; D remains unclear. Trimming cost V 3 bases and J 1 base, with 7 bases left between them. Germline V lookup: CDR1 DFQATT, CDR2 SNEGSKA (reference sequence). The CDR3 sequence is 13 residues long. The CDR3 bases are TGCAGTGCTAGTCCCCGATCCTACAATGAGCAGTTCTTC. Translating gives CSASPRSYNEQFF.

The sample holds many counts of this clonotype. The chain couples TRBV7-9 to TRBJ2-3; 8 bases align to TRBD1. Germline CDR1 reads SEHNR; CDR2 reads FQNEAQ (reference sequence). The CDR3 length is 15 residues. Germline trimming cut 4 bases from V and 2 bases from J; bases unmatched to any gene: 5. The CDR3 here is CASSYGTGHTDTQYF. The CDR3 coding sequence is TGTGCCAGCAGCTACGGGACAGGACACACAGATACGCAGTATTTT.